This T cell receptor (beta chain) was recorded in a study of blood T cell repertoires in COVID-19. Study summary: Specimens from acute and convalescent COVID-19 originated in the United States, Italy and Spain.

Germline V lookup: CDR1 SGHVS, CDR2 FQNEAQ. V lost 2 bases and J lost 6; bases outside the gene matches: 16. There are 18 residues in the CDR3. In the authors' workflow: Estimated nucleated cell counts came from reference gene primer amplification. Sequencing used immunoSEQ multiplex PCR; TCRdb keeps in-frame clones, though not all of them. V and J calls and clone size follow that table, whereas D and trimming were derived from the DNA. There are some 350,000 clones in the sample; around 89% occur only once, and 1% lies in the top ten. Ages ranged from 18 to 89 years, with residence in about 24 US areas. Participant reports of clinical history set cohort assignment.

The sequenced sample consisted of PBMCs or T cells enriched from blood (not recorded which). The chain joins TRBV7-8 to TRBJ2-7, with 10 bases that match TRBD1. The clonotype was recovered from a man younger than 30 who had recovered from COVID-19. Written as DNA, the CDR3 is TGTGCCAGCAGCTTAATCGGCGGAAGGGGACAGGGGAAAAGCGAGCAGTACTTC. Amino acid sequence: CASSLIGGRGQGKSEQYF.